The 20 T cell receptor beta chains given below trace back to one sample, sequenced in a study of T cells in Graves' hyperthyroidism and ophthalmopathy. Amplified TCR beta CDR3 regions came from RNA transcripts. During a first-round RT-PCR of the TCR CDR3, the HTBI primer set was used. A single record per CDR3 protein comes from TCRdb applying MiXCR to the multiplex PCR reads. The sample has 300,000 to 350,000 distinct CDR3 sequences; approximately 15% are singletons. Sequencing was done on a sample of blood. The source is a man younger than 45 with Graves' hyperthyroidism.

This clonotype was found a few times. V and J are TRBV29-1 and TRBJ2-5; 7 bases match TRBD1. Looked up from germline, CDR1 is SQVTM and CDR2 is ANQGSEA. The ends lost 7 bases at V and 5 bases at J; junction bases unmatched: 13. This CDR3 has 14 residues. The CDR3 region is CSAGNRGGAETQYF. CDR3 bases: TGCAGCGCTGGAAACAGGGGCGGTGCGGAGACCCAGTACTTC.

This clonotype has at least ten counts. The rearrangement joins TRBV7-9 to TRBJ2-7; D possibly corresponds to TRBD2 (5 bases). CDR1 is SEHNR, CDR2 FQNEAQ, per germline (reference sequence). V shed 0 bases and J shed 1 base, with 16 bases lying between them. CDR3 length: 17 amino acids. CDR3 residues: CASSLAEIRTASYEQYF. Written as DNA, the CDR3 is TGTGCCAGCAGCTTAGCGGAGATTCGGACTGCTTCCTACGAGCAGTACTTC.

This clonotype was seen more than once but under ten times. This chain connects TRBV5-8 to TRBJ2-5; TRBD2 aligns across 11 bases. Trimming at V came to 3 bases and at J to 4 bases, leaving 5 bases not matched to a gene. CDR1 SGHTS and CDR2 YDEGEE come from the germline V gene. The CDR3 spans 15 residues. CDR3 sequence reads: CASSSLSGRAETQYF. In DNA, the CDR3 is TGTGCCAGCAGCTCCCTTAGCGGGAGGGCAGAGACCCAGTACTTC.

This clonotype was counted at least ten times. This sequence joins TRBV27 and TRBJ1-5; a possible D gene is TRBD1 (6 bases). V gave up 0 bases and J gave up 3 bases, with 9 bases separating them. Germline CDR1 and CDR2: MNHEY and SMNVEV (reference sequence). CDR3 size: 15 residues. The CDR3 region has the DNA TGTGCCAGCAGTTTATCCGGACAGAACAATCAGCCCCAGCATTTT. Translating gives CASSLSGQNNQPQHF.

This clonotype has a count of ten or more. The genes are TRBV12-3 or TRBV12-4 and TRBJ1-1; possible D gene TRBD1, 6 bases. The CDR3 has 17 amino acids. V was shortened by 5 bases and J by 2 bases, with 21 bases between the two germline ends. Written as DNA, the CDR3 is TGTGCCAGCAGTCCGGGAGCGAGGGGGACCCTTAACACTGAAGCTTTCTTT. It codes for CASSPGARGTLNTEAFF.

Of note for this clonotype: A much larger clonotype is one base distant, so this may be a read error. The gene calls are TRBV2 and TRBJ2-3, with 7 bases aligning to TRBD1. Germline assignment: CDR1 SNHLY and CDR2 FYNNEI. The CDR3 contains 11 residues. The CDR3 nucleotides are TGTGCCACCGGACAGGCAGATATGCAGTATTTT. It is translated as CATGQADMQYF.

This clonotype was seen many times. This chain links TRBV7-9 with TRBJ2-1; tentatively, D is TRBD1 or TRBD2 (5 bases each). Germline CDR1 is SEHNR and CDR2 is FQNEAQ (reference sequence). V lost 6 bases, J lost 2 bases, and 8 bases lay in between. The CDR3 is 13 residues long. The CDR3 sequence is CASRRGAYNEQFF. The CDR3 bases are TGTGCCAGCAGAAGGGGAGCCTACAATGAGCAGTTCTTC.

There are many counts of this clonotype. The V call is TRBV11-2, the J call TRBJ2-2; D is unclear. Germline CDR1 reads SGHAT; CDR2 reads FQNNGV. This CDR3 has 14 amino acids. Trimming pared 5 bases from V and 5 bases from J, leaving 12 bases between. In nucleotides, the CDR3 is TGTGCCAGCAGCCTTATGCTAACGACCGGGGAGCTGTTTTTT. This sequence encodes CASSLMLTTGELFF.

The genes are TRBV9 and TRBJ2-2, with 7 bases lining up with TRBD1. Germline CDR1 and CDR2: SGDLS and YYNGEE. The V segment lost 0 bases and the J segment 3 bases; nucleotides outside the gene matches: 8. The CDR3 consists of 17 residues. CDR3 nucleotide sequence: TGTGCCAGCAGCGTAGGTTTGGGGGACAGTTACACCGGGGAGCTGTTTTTT. Translation: CASSVGLGDSYTGELFF.

V gene TRBV4-1 combines with J gene TRBJ2-2; D remains ambiguous. V lost 0 bases to trimming and J lost 5 bases, with 13 bases between them. The length of the CDR3 is 16 residues. Germline lookup yields CDR1 MGHRA and CDR2 YSYEKL. The CDR3 loop is CASSQDNSFRTGELFF. CDR3 nucleotides: TGCGCCAGCAGCCAAGATAACTCCTTTCGGACCGGGGAGCTGTTTTTT.

This clonotype was seen only a few times. The chain combines TRBV20-1 with TRBJ2-2; D is ambiguous. Looked up from germline, CDR1 is DFQATT and CDR2 is SNEGSKA (reference sequence). V was pared by 3 bases and J by 1 base, with 15 bases between. The length of the CDR3 is 16 residues. The CDR3 nucleotides are TGCAGTGCTAGTGCAGGAGATGGGATGAACACCGGGGAGCTGTTTTTT. Translating gives CSASAGDGMNTGELFF.

Notes on this clonotype: A much larger clone sits a single nucleotide away, making a read error possible. The V and J genes are TRBV5-6 and TRBJ2-1, with TRBD1 identical over 9 bases. Germline V gene data show CDR1 as SGHDT and CDR2 as YYEEEE. This CDR3 is 13 amino acids long. The CDR3 region has the DNA TGTGTCAGCAGCCGGGACAGGGTCGATGAGCAGTTCTTC. Protein product: CVSSRDRVDEQFF.

In regard to this clonotype: The junction departs from the called germline gene at one end, perhaps through a read error. The rearrangement links TRBV6-9 to TRBJ1-6; 7 bases match TRBD1. The length of the CDR3 is 17 residues. Germline V gene lookup returns CDR1 MNHGY and CDR2 SVAAGI. The CDR3 DNA reads as TGTGCCAGCAGTTATCTCCTGGCGGGACAGCACATATCACACCTCCACTTT. It yields the protein CASSYLLAGQHISHLHF.

This chain joins TRBV7-6 and TRBJ1-2, with D unresolved. From germline, CDR1 is SGHVS and CDR2 FNYEAQ. V lost 5 bases to trimming and J lost 2 bases, with 15 bases between them. The CDR3 is 15 amino acids. CDR3 residues: CASSPRRDENYGYTF. The CDR3 nucleotides are TGTGCCAGCAGCCCGCGGAGGGATGAGAACTATGGCTACACCTTC.

Concerning this clonotype itself: The junction differs from germline at one of its ends, possibly a read error. The chain links TRBV29-1 to TRBJ2-2; TRBD1 or TRBD2 may be the D gene (6 bases each). Looked up from germline, CDR1 is SQVTM and CDR2 is ANQGSEA. The CDR3 loop spans 13 amino acids. The CDR3 loop is CSALFRDTGGLFF. Written as DNA, the CDR3 is TGCAGCGCCCTATTTAGGGACACCGGGGGGCTGTTTTTT.

This clonotype was observed a few times. V is TRBV7-6 and J is TRBJ2-5, with 8 bases fitting TRBD1. From germline, CDR1 is SGHVS and CDR2 FNYEAQ. The length of the CDR3 is 14 residues. The ends lost 6 bases at V and 6 bases at J; junction bases unmatched: 9. The CDR3 loop reads CASSHRTGPKTQYF. The CDR3 DNA is TGTGCCAGCAGTCACCGGACAGGGCCAAAGACCCAGTACTTC.

In this sample, this clonotype turned up once. The chain uses TRBV19 and TRBJ1-1; no firm D call. Germline V lookup: CDR1 LNHDA, CDR2 SQIVND (reference sequence). Between the trimmed V and J ends, which lost 3 bases and 8 bases, there was a span of 10 bases. This CDR3 spans 12 amino acids. The CDR3 reads CASSILGREAFF. CDR3 DNA sequence: TGTGCCAGTAGTATTTTGGGTAGGGAAGCTTTCTTT.

This clonotype has at least ten counts. V usage is TRBV28 and J usage is TRBJ2-2; D may be TRBD2 (5 bases). Trimming took off 7 bases at V and 7 bases at J, with 16 bases between the two ends. The CDR3 contains 14 residues. The germline V gene has CDR1 MDHEN and CDR2 SYDVKM. In nucleotides, the CDR3 is TGTGCCAGCACCCCCGGGATTTTTAACGGGGAGCTGTTTTTT. Translated: CASTPGIFNGELFF.

In its sample, this clonotype was seen many times. The V call is TRBV12-3 or TRBV12-4, the J call TRBJ2-1; 9 bases are shared with TRBD2. The trim removed 6 bases at V and 3 bases at J, leaving 6 bases unmatched. The length of the CDR3 is 15 residues. The DNA of the CDR3 is TGTGCCAGCAGCCTAGCGGGACTAGACTACAATGAGCAGTTCTTC. Amino acid sequence: CASSLAGLDYNEQFF.

V and J are TRBV10-3 and TRBJ2-5; 10 nucleotides align to TRBD1. Germline V gene sequence: CDR1 ENHRY, CDR2 SYGVKD. Trimming cost V 6 bases and J 1 base; bases outside gene matches: 5. This CDR3 comprises 15 residues. CDR3 amino acids: CAIRPGTGAQETQYF. The CDR3 region has the DNA TGTGCCATCAGACCCGGGACAGGGGCCCAAGAGACCCAGTACTTC.